The clone carrying this T cell receptor beta chain was picked up a small number of times. Per the original data handling: From reference gene primer amplification, estimates of nucleated cell counts were derived. The table came from immunoSEQ multiplex PCR; TCRdb's copy has only in-frame clones and leaves some out. The V and J calls and clone size come from that table; D and trimming were worked out from the DNA. The repertoire holds about 64,000 clones, with approximately 84% as singletons. This sample was included in a study of blood T cell repertoires in COVID-19. The wider study: Whether acute or convalescent, the COVID-19 samples came from the United States, Italy and Spain. T cells, B-cell-depleted T cells, or PBMCs provided the cDNA or gDNA that served as material.

This CDR3 region has 15 residues. Trimming took 1 base from V and 2 from J, leaving 10 bases between them. CDR1 and CDR2 from the germline V gene are SGHRS and YFSETQ. Sequenced input: peripheral blood. This chain links TRBV5-1 with TRBJ1-5, with D possibly TRBD1 on 6 matching bases. The sequence was collected from a man in his fifties with active COVID-19. CDR3 sequence: CASSLTPGGNQPQHF. In nucleotides, the CDR3 is TGCGCCAGCAGCTTGACGCCAGGGGGCAATCAGCCCCAGCATTTT.